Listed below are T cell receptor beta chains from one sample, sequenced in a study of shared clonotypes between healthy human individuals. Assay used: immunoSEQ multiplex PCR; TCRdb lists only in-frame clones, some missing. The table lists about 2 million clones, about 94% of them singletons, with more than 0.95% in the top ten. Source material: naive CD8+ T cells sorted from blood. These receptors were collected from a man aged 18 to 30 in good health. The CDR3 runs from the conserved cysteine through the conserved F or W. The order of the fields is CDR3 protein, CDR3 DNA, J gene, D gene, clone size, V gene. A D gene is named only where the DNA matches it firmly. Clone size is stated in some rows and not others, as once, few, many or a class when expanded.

CASSETGVSEAFF | TGTGCCAGCAGCGAGACAGGGGTCTCAGAAGCTTTCTTT | TRBJ1-1 | TRBD1 | . | TRBV9
CASSLGNSPLHF | TGTGCCAGCAGCCTGGGTAATTCACCCCTCCACTTT | TRBJ1-6 | . | . | TRBV7-9
CASSEGNQETQYF | TGTGCCAGCAGCGAGGGCAACCAAGAGACCCAGTACTTC | TRBJ2-5 | . | . | TRBV9
CASSWGQGLNTEAFF | TGTGCCAGCAGCTGGGGACAGGGCTTGAACACTGAAGCTTTCTTT | TRBJ1-1 | TRBD1 | . | TRBV7-6
CASSFLNTGELFF | TGTGCCAGCAGTTTCCTGAACACCGGGGAGCTGTTTTTT | TRBJ2-2 | . | few | TRBV27
CASSQSSTLFF | TGCGCCAGCAGCCAATCAAGTACGCTGTTTTTT | TRBJ2-2 | . | . | TRBV4-1
CASSESRDREDYGYTF | TGTGCCAGCAGCGAAAGCCGGGACAGAGAGGACTATGGCTACACCTTC | TRBJ1-2 | TRBD1 | . | TRBV9
CASSEWRESGGPGDTQYF | TGTGCCAGCAGTGAATGGCGGGAGAGCGGGGGCCCAGGGGATACGCAGTATTTT | TRBJ2-3 | TRBD2 | . | TRBV25-1
CASSPGTGTEAFF | TGTGCCAGCAGCCCCGGAACAGGGACTGAAGCTTTCTTT | TRBJ1-1 | . | . | TRBV11-3
CASSLEGWFQGPTNYGYTF | TGTGCCAGCAGCTTAGAAGGGTGGTTTCAAGGGCCAACTAACTATGGCTACACCTTC | TRBJ1-2 | . | once | TRBV7-9
CASSEGGLPFYNEQFF | TGTGCCAGCAGTGAGGGGGGACTACCGTTCTACAATGAGCAGTTCTTC | TRBJ2-1 | TRBD2 | . | TRBV2
CASSQDRLAGGQETQYF | TGCGCCAGCAGCCAAGATCGACTAGCGGGGGGCCAAGAGACCCAGTACTTC | TRBJ2-5 | TRBD2 | . | TRBV4-3
CASSIMAFGANVLTF | TGTGCCAGTAGTATAATGGCGTTTGGGGCCAACGTCCTGACTTTC | TRBJ2-6 | . | . | TRBV19
CASSQDRVGTEAFF | TGCGCCAGCAGCCAAGATAGAGTGGGCACTGAAGCTTTCTTT | TRBJ1-1 | . | few | TRBV4-1
CASSPPAETQYF | TGTGCCAGCAGTCCCCCAGCGGAGACCCAGTACTTC | TRBJ2-5 | . | . | TRBV6-5
CASSQDLRDEKLFF | TGCGCCAGCAGCCAAGATCTGAGGGATGAAAAACTGTTTTTT | TRBJ1-4 | . | . | TRBV4-1
CASSKGFSNEKLFF | TGTGCCAGCAGCAAGGGGTTTTCTAATGAAAAACTGTTTTTT | TRBJ1-4 | . | . | TRBV6-5
CSVGGGISHGYTF | TGCAGCGTTGGCGGGGGGATCAGCCATGGCTACACCTTC | TRBJ1-2 | . | . | TRBV29-1
CASSYPGRGETQYF | TGTGCCAGCAGTTACCCGGGACGGGGGGAGACCCAGTACTTC | TRBJ2-5 | . | . | TRBV6-5
CASMTGGNQPQHF | TGTGCCAGCATGACAGGGGGTAATCAGCCCCAGCATTTT | TRBJ1-5 | TRBD1 | . | TRBV28
CASQGALNTEAFF | TGTGCCAGTCAGGGGGCCCTGAACACTGAAGCTTTCTTT | TRBJ1-1 | TRBD1 | . | TRBV6-6
CASSEGGGPTYEQYF | TGCGCCAGCAGTGAGGGCGGGGGGCCTACCTACGAGCAGTACTTC | TRBJ2-7 | TRBD2 | . | TRBV10-2
CASSFWDSSYNSPLHF | TGTGCCAGCAGCTTTTGGGACAGCTCCTATAATTCACCCCTCCACTTT | TRBJ1-6 | TRBD1 | . | TRBV5-6
CAWQTSASYEQYF | TGTGCCTGGCAAACTAGCGCGTCCTACGAGCAGTACTTC | TRBJ2-7 | TRBD2 | . | TRBV30
CASSPSHGGNTGELFF | TGTGCCAGCAGTCCTTCCCACGGGGGCAACACCGGGGAGCTGTTTTTT | TRBJ2-2 | . | . | TRBV6-6
CASSLGGDRYYEQYF | TGTGCCAGCAGTTTGGGAGGGGACCGATACTACGAGCAGTACTTC | TRBJ2-7 | TRBD2 | . | TRBV27
CASSHRTGATDTQYF | TGTGCCAGCAGCCATCGTACAGGGGCCACAGATACGCAGTATTTT | TRBJ2-3 | TRBD1 | . | TRBV13
CASSISGVNYEQYF | TGTGCCAGTAGTATTTCTGGCGTAAACTACGAGCAGTACTTC | TRBJ2-7 | . | . | TRBV19
CAISESSGKTYEQYF | TGTGCCATCAGTGAGTCCTCCGGAAAGACCTACGAGCAGTACTTC | TRBJ2-7 | . | once | TRBV10-3
CASSLEPSSGTSEQYF | TGTGCCAGCAGCTTAGAGCCTTCTAGCGGGACCAGCGAGCAGTACTTC | TRBJ2-7 | TRBD2 | . | TRBV11-3
CASSLELTQYEQYF | TGCGCCAGCAGCTTGGAGCTAACCCAATACGAGCAGTACTTC | TRBJ2-7 | . | . | TRBV5-1
CASGLYDLPGPDGYTF | TGTGCTAGTGGTTTGTACGATCTACCGGGACCTGATGGCTACACCTTC | TRBJ1-2 | . | . | TRBV12-5
CASGLWRPPGELFF | TGTGCTAGTGGTTTGTGGCGCCCTCCCGGGGAGCTGTTTTTT | TRBJ2-2 | . | . | TRBV12-5
CASGPDRGHHQPQHF | TGTGCCAGCGGACCGGACAGAGGGCATCATCAGCCCCAGCATTTT | TRBJ1-5 | . | . | TRBV27
CASSELLGGGGTDTQYF | TGTGCCAGCAGTGAACTTTTGGGGGGCGGTGGAACAGATACGCAGTATTTT | TRBJ2-3 | . | . | TRBV6-1
CASRSSEGFYEQYF | TGTGCCAGCCGGTCGAGCGAGGGTTTCTACGAGCAGTACTTC | TRBJ2-7 | . | . | TRBV7-9
CASSSWNMNTEAFF | TGTGCCAGCAGTTCCTGGAATATGAACACTGAAGCTTTCTTT | TRBJ1-1 | . | . | TRBV27
CASSLSSSGEWNEQFF | TGTGCCAGCAGTTTATCGTCTTCGGGGGAATGGAATGAGCAGTTCTTC | TRBJ2-1 | . | . | TRBV28
CASSLEGASQDYTF | TGTGCCAGCAGCTTAGAGGGTGCCTCCCAAGACTACACCTTC | TRBJ1-2 | . | . | TRBV13
CASSWGTEPYEQYF | TGTGCCAGCAGCTGGGGGACGGAGCCCTACGAGCAGTACTTC | TRBJ2-7 | . | . | TRBV5-6
CASSSTYQETQYF | TGTGCCAGCAGCTCCACGTACCAAGAGACCCAGTACTTC | TRBJ2-5 | . | . | TRBV11-2
CASSEMGSNQPQHF | TGTGCCAGCAGTGAAATGGGTAGCAATCAGCCCCAGCATTTT | TRBJ1-5 | . | . | TRBV6-1
CARAGTREETQYF | TGTGCCAGAGCAGGTACTAGGGAAGAGACCCAGTACTTC | TRBJ2-5 | . | . | TRBV2
CASSASGSSYEQYF | TGTGCCAGCAGCGCTAGCGGGAGCTCCTACGAGCAGTACTTC | TRBJ2-7 | TRBD2 | . | TRBV7-9
CAWSGVNLAGSPGELFF | TGTGCCTGGAGTGGTGTTAACCTGGCGGGTTCCCCCGGGGAGCTGTTTTTT | TRBJ2-2 | . | . | TRBV30
CAWSEIHTGESGNTIYF | TGTGCCTGGAGTGAAATCCACACAGGGGAATCTGGAAACACCATATATTTT | TRBJ1-3 | TRBD1 | . | TRBV30